A selection of T cell receptor beta chains follows, all from one sample in a study of CD8 T cells in Susac syndrome. TCRdb processed the immunoSEQ multiplex PCR reads anew with MiXCR; each CDR3 protein has one entry. The sample includes 71,000 or so distinct CDR3 sequences, 95% to 96% seen only once; the top ten take 0.11%. The material sequenced was CD4+ T cells from PBMCs. These TCRs come from a human donor with multiple sclerosis. The CDR3 runs from the conserved cysteine through the conserved F or W. The D gene is left open where the match is weak. Clone size is stated in some rows and not others, as once, few, many or a class when expanded.

D	J	size	V	CDR3	DNA
TRBD1	TRBJ2-3	NA	TRBV5-1	CASSLEGQGDLDTQYF	TGCGCCAGCAGCTTGGAAGGACAGGGGGATCTGGATACGCAGTATTTT
TRBD2	TRBJ2-1	NA	TRBV2	CASSERGGFNEQFF	TGTGCCAGCAGTGAGCGGGGGGGCTTCAATGAGCAGTTCTTC
NA	TRBJ1-2	NA	TRBV6-2/TRBV6-3	CASRGPTYGYTF	TGTGCCAGCAGAGGACCCACCTATGGCTACACCTTC
TRBD2	TRBJ2-3	once	TRBV5-1	CASSSVPTGGDTQYF	TGCGCCAGCAGCTCGGTTCCGACGGGGGGAGATACGCAGTATTTT
TRBD1	TRBJ1-6	NA	TRBV7-2	CASSLAGQGAFSPLHF	TGTGCCAGCAGCTTAGCGGGACAGGGGGCTTTCTCACCCCTCCACTTT
TRBD2	TRBJ2-5	NA	TRBV5-1	CASSPGEAGEETQYF	TGCGCCAGCAGCCCTGGGGAAGCGGGGGAAGAGACCCAGTACTTC
NA	TRBJ1-5	NA	TRBV5-1	CASSPEGGPLQPQHF	TGCGCCAGCAGCCCGGAAGGGGGTCCCCTTCAGCCCCAGCATTTT
NA	TRBJ2-7	NA	TRBV30	CAWTNVAGTEQYF	TGTGCCTGGACCAACGTGGCAGGGACCGAGCAGTACTTC
TRBD2	TRBJ2-3	NA	TRBV5-4	CASSSSGARPDTQYF	TGTGCCAGCAGCTCAAGCGGGGCCCGACCCGATACGCAGTATTTT
TRBD1	TRBJ2-1	NA	TRBV2	CASSEQRQGTEQFF	TGTGCCAGCAGTGAACAGAGACAGGGAACTGAGCAGTTCTTC
NA	TRBJ1-5	NA	TRBV12-3/TRBV12-4	CASSLKGYNQPQHF	TGTGCCAGCAGTTTAAAGGGTTACAATCAGCCCCAGCATTTT
NA	TRBJ2-5	NA	TRBV2	CASRIRGRETQYF	TGTGCCAGCAGGATCCGGGGGAGGGAGACCCAGTACTTC
NA	TRBJ1-1	NA	TRBV25-1	CASSEEDGRSQAFF	TGTGCCAGCAGTGAGGAGGATGGGAGGAGTCAAGCTTTCTTT
NA	TRBJ2-7	NA	TRBV29-1	CSRINLPHEQYF	TGCAGCCGAATCAACCTTCCACACGAGCAGTACTTC
TRBD1	TRBJ2-7	NA	TRBV29-1	CSVASPGQNEQYF	TGCAGCGTTGCATCTCCGGGACAGAACGAGCAGTACTTC
NA	TRBJ1-4	NA	TRBV7-9	CASSPSRAQGEKLFF	TGTGCCAGCAGCCCCAGTAGGGCTCAAGGGGAAAAACTGTTTTTT
NA	TRBJ1-1	NA	TRBV29-1	CSVGHGNTEAFF	TGCAGCGTAGGACATGGGAACACTGAAGCTTTCTTT
TRBD1	TRBJ1-6	NA	TRBV20-1	CSARDPGQGYSPLHF	TGCAGTGCTAGAGATCCAGGACAGGGCTATTCACCCCTCCACTTT
NA	TRBJ1-6	NA	TRBV12-3/TRBV12-4	CASSTRESPLHF	TGTGCCAGCAGTACCAGAGAATCACCCCTCCACTTT
NA	TRBJ2-7	NA	TRBV29-1	CSVASTEQYF	TGCAGCGTCGCATCGACCGAGCAGTACTTC
NA	TRBJ2-5	once	TRBV5-1	CASSLNWQETQYF	TGCGCCAGCAGCTTGAACTGGCAAGAGACCCAGTACTTC
TRBD1	TRBJ1-6	NA	TRBV5-1	CASSSGQVKNSPLHF	TGCGCCAGCAGCTCCGGACAGGTGAAAAATTCACCCCTCCACTTT
TRBD1	TRBJ1-1	NA	TRBV29-1	CSDRQGYNSEAFF	TGCAGCGACAGACAGGGGTACAATTCTGAAGCTTTCTTT
TRBD1	TRBJ1-1	NA	TRBV5-1	CASSFGTGASGTEAFF	TGCGCCAGCAGCTTCGGGACAGGGGCTTCGGGGACTGAAGCTTTCTTT
TRBD1	TRBJ2-3	NA	TRBV5-4	CASSLRGGDTQYF	TGTGCCAGCAGCCTGAGAGGGGGCGACACGCAGTATTTT
NA	TRBJ2-3	NA	TRBV3-1	CASSQVGRGFDTQYF	TGTGCCAGCAGCCAAGTAGGCCGGGGGTTTGATACGCAGTATTTT
NA	TRBJ2-3	NA	TRBV7-2	CASSLDTGLADTQYF	TGTGCCAGCAGCTTAGATACGGGGTTGGCAGATACGCAGTATTTT
NA	TRBJ1-2	NA	TRBV12-3/TRBV12-4	CASTLGQYVHTF	TGTGCCAGCACCCTAGGACAGTATGTTCACACCTTC
NA	TRBJ1-2	NA	TRBV29-1	CSVGGDLYGYTF	TGCAGCGTTGGAGGAGATCTCTATGGCTACACCTTC
NA	TRBJ2-5	NA	TRBV9	CASSVGGSRETQYF	TGTGCCAGCAGCGTAGGGGGTAGTAGGGAGACCCAGTACTTC
NA	TRBJ1-1	NA	TRBV12-3/TRBV12-4	CASSAHTGNTEAFF	TGTGCCAGCAGTGCCCATACAGGGAACACTGAAGCTTTCTTT
NA	TRBJ2-1	NA	TRBV20-1	CSAQTGNSYNEQFF	TGCAGTGCTCAAACCGGGAACTCCTACAATGAGCAGTTCTTC
NA	TRBJ1-3	once	TRBV29-1	CSVGASSGNTIYF	TGCAGCGTTGGCGCAAGCTCTGGAAACACCATATATTTT
NA	TRBJ2-7	NA	TRBV12-3/TRBV12-4	CASSQGGYEQYF	TGTGCCAGCAGCCAGGGCGGCTACGAGCAGTACTTC
NA	TRBJ2-5	NA	TRBV3-1	CASSIPGEQETQYF	TGTGCCAGCAGCATCCCTGGGGAGCAAGAGACCCAGTACTTC
NA	TRBJ2-4	NA	TRBV5-1	CASSLRGRGNIQYF	TGCGCCAGCAGCTTGCGGGGGCGCGGAAACATTCAGTACTTC
NA	TRBJ2-4	NA	TRBV7-9	CASSLGGGLAKNIQYF	TGTGCCAGCAGCTTAGGTGGGGGACTAGCCAAAAACATTCAGTACTTC
TRBD2	TRBJ2-3	NA	TRBV20-1	CSFLAGVSKDTQYF	TGCAGTTTCCTAGCGGGGGTTTCAAAAGATACGCAGTATTTT
TRBD2	TRBJ2-1	NA	TRBV5-4	CASSPGAGGLNEQFF	TGTGCCAGCAGCCCCGGAGCGGGGGGGCTTAATGAGCAGTTCTTC
NA	TRBJ1-6	NA	TRBV6-1	CASSEARGIKDSPLHF	TGTGCCAGCAGTGAAGCGCGGGGGATTAAGGATTCACCCCTCCACTTT
NA	TRBJ1-1	NA	TRBV29-1	CSVEGHFNTEAFF	TGCAGCGTTGAGGGCCATTTCAACACTGAAGCTTTCTTT
NA	TRBJ1-5	once	TRBV5-4	CASSPGPEGHQPQHF	TGTGCCAGCAGCCCGGGCCCCGAGGGGCATCAGCCCCAGCATTTT
TRBD2	TRBJ2-7	NA	TRBV29-1	CSVGGGNSYEQYF	TGCAGCGTCGGGGGGGGCAATTCCTACGAGCAGTACTTC
TRBD1	TRBJ1-1	NA	TRBV5-6	CASSLLGQGIGTEAFF	TGTGCCAGCAGCTTATTAGGACAGGGAATAGGTACTGAAGCTTTCTTT
NA	TRBJ2-3	NA	TRBV30	CAWRRSGFSTDTQYF	TGTGCCTGGCGCCGTAGCGGATTTAGCACAGATACGCAGTATTTT
NA	TRBJ2-7	NA	TRBV30	CAWSVSRNSYEQYF	TGTGCCTGGAGTGTATCCAGGAACTCCTACGAGCAGTACTTC
NA	TRBJ1-6	few	TRBV7-2	CASSLDPGNNSPLHF	TGTGCCAGCAGCTTAGATCCAGGGAATAATTCACCCCTCCACTTT
TRBD1	TRBJ1-6	NA	TRBV4-1	CASSLRTGDSPLHF	TGCGCCAGCAGCCTTCGGACAGGGGATTCACCCCTCCACTTT
NA	TRBJ2-3	NA	TRBV5-1	CASSLASVSTDTQYF	TGCGCCAGCAGCTTGGCCAGCGTATCCACAGATACGCAGTATTTT
NA	TRBJ2-1	NA	TRBV20-1	CSANFRDPSSYNEQFF	TGCAGTGCCAATTTCCGGGACCCCAGCTCCTACAATGAGCAGTTCTTC
TRBD1	TRBJ1-6	NA	TRBV4-1	CASSPGQGSFYNSPLHF	TGCGCCAGCAGCCCTGGACAGGGAAGCTTCTATAATTCACCCCTCCACTTT